This entry lists 10 T cell receptor beta chains sequenced from one sample in a study of blood T cell repertoires in COVID-19. Profiled with immunoSEQ multiplex PCR; TCRdb holds only in-frame clones, not every one. Of 310,000 or so clones detected, approximately 89% appear once; the ten largest clones hold over 8%. The sequenced sample was PBMCs or T cells enriched from blood (not recorded which). The receptor source for this set is a woman aged 40 to 50 who had recovered from COVID-19.

The chain links TRBV19 to TRBJ2-7, with 7 bases aligning to TRBD2. This CDR3 comprises 16 residues. Looked up from germline, CDR1 is LNHDA and CDR2 is SQIVND (reference sequence). V shed 3 bases, J shed 5 bases, and the junction held 13 bases outside the gene matches. CDR3 protein: CASSMVVGRKENEQYF. The CDR3, as DNA: TGTGCCAGTAGTATGGTGGTCGGGAGGAAGGAAAACGAGCAGTACTTC.

V and J are TRBV28 and TRBJ1-6, with no clear D. The CDR3 is 15 amino acids. Germline V gives CDR1 MDHEN, CDR2 SYDVKM. Trimming pared 4 bases from V and 7 bases from J, leaving 14 bases between. The CDR3 nucleotides read TGTGCCAGCAGTTCAATCTATCCCGGGAATTCACCCCTCCACTTT. It specifies CASSSIYPGNSPLHF.

The gene calls are TRBV7-9 and TRBJ1-4; 7 nucleotides align to TRBD1. CDR3 length: 17 amino acids. Germline V lookup: CDR1 SEHNR, CDR2 FQNEAQ (reference sequence). J lost 2 bases, V lost 5 bases, and 11 bases had no gene match. The CDR3: CASSATWDSGTNEKLFF. The CDR3 nucleotides read TGTGCCAGCAGCGCTACCTGGGACAGCGGGACTAATGAAAAACTGTTTTTT.

J is TRBJ1-5 and V is TRBV19; 7 bases match TRBD1. The CDR3 extends over 13 amino acids. V was clipped by 5 bases and J by 9 bases; unmatched bases: 7. The germline V gene has CDR1 LNHDA and CDR2 SQIVND (reference sequence). The CDR3 sequence: CASSADRERPQHF. The CDR3 DNA is TGTGCCAGTAGTGCCGACAGGGAAAGGCCCCAGCATTTT.

This clone was found once. The chain employs TRBV5-4 and TRBJ2-1, with 13 bases aligning to TRBD2. The germline V gene encodes CDR1 SGHNT and CDR2 YYREEE (reference sequence). The junction had 5 bases not matched to a gene; V was cut back by 5 bases and J by 6 bases. CDR3 length: 15 residues. For the CDR3, the DNA is TGTGCCAGCAGAGCGACTAGCGGGGGGTTCAATGAGCAGTTCTTC. Translation gives CASRATSGGFNEQFF.

This sequence joins TRBV19 and TRBJ2-7; the D gene is possibly TRBD1 (6 bases). This CDR3 contains 13 residues. CDR1 is LNHDA, CDR2 SQIVND, per germline (reference sequence). Trimming stripped 5 bases from V and 5 bases from J, with 13 bases between. CDR3 sequence: CASSANTGNEQYF. The CDR3, as DNA: TGTGCCAGTAGTGCCAACACAGGGAACGAGCAGTACTTC.

The chain joins TRBV24-1 to TRBJ2-2; D is possibly TRBD2 (6 bases). Germline CDR1 reads KGHDR; CDR2 reads SFDVKD. The CDR3 is 16 residues long. Trimming took 2 bases from V and 3 from J, leaving 12 bases between them. CDR3 sequence reads: CATSDSPGTHTGELFF. The CDR3 bases are TGTGCCACCAGTGATTCACCCGGGACTCACACCGGGGAGCTGTTTTTT.

V usage is TRBV9 and J usage is TRBJ1-1; the D is unclear. V was shortened by 0 bases and J by 0 bases, with 9 bases between the two germline ends. Germline V lookup: CDR1 SGDLS, CDR2 YYNGEE. The CDR3 is 15 amino acids. CDR3 DNA: TGTGCCAGCAGCGTAGCTGCACAGTTGAACACTGAAGCTTTCTTT. This sequence encodes CASSVAAQLNTEAFF.

The genes are TRBV10-1 and TRBJ1-1; 7 bases fit TRBD1. The CDR3 consists of 15 residues. Losses at the gene ends were 0 bases for V and 4 bases for J; bases not matched to a gene: 5. Germline V gene lookup returns CDR1 WNHNN and CDR2 SYGVQD (reference sequence). CDR3 nucleotide sequence: TGCGCCAGCAGTGAGTCTCGACAGGGTGGCACTGAAGCTTTCTTT. Residues: CASSESRQGGTEAFF.

The gene calls are TRBV12-3 or TRBV12-4 and TRBJ1-3; D is ambiguous. The CDR3 length is 12 residues. Trimming cost V 7 bases and J 6 bases, with 10 bases left between them. DNA for the CDR3: TGTGCCAGCACCGTACTTGAAAACACCATATATTTT. This translates into CASTVLENTIYF.